This T cell receptor beta chain was identified during a study of blood T cell repertoires in COVID-19. This clone was detected a few times. Germline and junction disagree at one end, which may indicate a read error. Clones were sequenced by immunoSEQ multiplex PCR, and TCRdb holds only the in-frame ones, with some missing. The sample consists of 200,000 to 250,000 clones, approximately 82% of them appearing once. The CDR3 is 15 residues long. Germline V gives CDR1 MNHEY, CDR2 SVGAGI. This receptor was obtained from a human donor in a cohort sampled during active COVID-19. The specimen was peripheral blood. The chain has TRBV6-5 and TRBJ1-5; 8 nucleotides match TRBD1. CDR3 loop: CASRRQGLSHQPQHF. CDR3 sequence (DNA): TGTGCCAGCAGAAGACAGGGGCTTAGCCATCAGCCCCAGCATTTT.